The 16 T cell receptor beta chains given below trace back to one sample, sequenced in a study of vaccination effects on CD4 cells after COVID-19 (dated 2022 in TCRdb). In the ViraFEST assay, PBMC were stimulated with viral peptide pools, and antigen-specific CD4+ T cell clonotypes were then identified by expansion using TCR sequencing. After less than eleven days of culture, CD4+ T cells were isolated with the EasySep CD4+ T cell isolation kit. Each participant got two doses of an mRNA SARS-CoV-2 vaccine, either BNT162b2 or mRNA-1273. No antigen is known for these receptors. The library relied on the immunoSEQ multiplex PCR assay. This immuneACCESS table, as held by TCRdb, lists in-frame sequences with V and J called but not all clones. Of the missing ones, under half trace to an unresolved V gene in checked studies; the others have no known cause. Present in this sample are 13,000 to 15,000 clones, approximately 68% of which were seen just once. The ten biggest clones cover roughly 25% of the sample.

The source was CD4+ T cells from PBMCs cultured with HCoV-NL63 spike peptides, collected after COVID-19 vaccination. The sample's cell subset or site, from its label and the paper: HCoV-NL63 spike overlapping peptide pool stimulation. These receptors came from a human donor who received a COVID-19 vaccine.

V is TRBV30 and J is TRBJ1-4, with 8 bases matching TRBD1. CDR1 is GTSNPN, CDR2 SVGIG, per germline (reference sequence). CDR3 length: 14 residues. V shed 5 bases, J shed 1 base, and the junction held 3 bases outside the gene matches. For the CDR3, the DNA is TGTGCCTGGGGACAGGGTGGAACTAATGAAAAACTGTTTTTT. This sequence encodes CAWGQGGTNEKLFF.

The gene calls are TRBV10-2 and TRBJ2-1, with D uncertain. The CDR3 has 16 residues. V lost 4 bases, J lost 0 bases, and 13 bases lay in between. The germline V gene encodes CDR1 WSHSY and CDR2 SAAADI. CDR3 nucleotides: TGCGCCAGCAGTGGGCTCGCTATAACCTCCTACAATGAGCAGTTCTTC. Amino acid sequence: CASSGLAITSYNEQFF.

In this sample, this clone turned up a few times. This sequence joins TRBV3-1 (or the pseudogene TRBV3-2) and TRBJ1-1, with D possibly matching TRBD1 (5 bases). CDR3 length: 15 amino acids. V gave up 8 bases and J gave up 1 base, with 17 bases separating them. Per germline, CDR1 LGHDT and CDR2 YNNKEL (reference sequence). In DNA, the CDR3 is TGTGCCAGCGGACCGATTGGGGGAGGGAACACTGAAGCTTTCTTT. Translation gives CASGPIGGGNTEAFF.

The chain combines TRBV12-3 or TRBV12-4 with TRBJ2-2; no clear D. V lost 6 bases and J 4 bases, leaving 3 bases between the germline ends. The CDR3 sequence is 11 residues long. The CDR3 DNA follows: TGTGCCAGCAGGCGCACCGGGGAGCTGTTTTTT. Translated, it gives CASRRTGELFF.

The table lists this clone with a few counts. CDR3 loop: CASSLGQTTYEQYF. In DNA, the CDR3 is TGTGCCAGCAGCCTTGGACAGACAACCTACGAGCAGTACTTC. This chain joins TRBV7-2 and TRBJ2-7; D might be TRBD1 (6 bases). Between the trimmed V and J ends, which lost 5 bases and 2 bases, there was a span of 13 bases. The CDR3 has 14 amino acids. CDR1 is SGHTA and CDR2 is FQGNSA in the germline V gene.

The genes are TRBV6-1 and TRBJ2-7; TRBD1 agrees at 9 bases. This CDR3 has 17 residues. Trimming cost V 4 bases and J 3 bases; bases outside gene matches: 13. Germline V gene data show CDR1 as MNHNS and CDR2 as SASEGT. CDR3 residues: CASSGGAGTGNGYEQYF. Here the CDR3 DNA reads TGTGCCAGCAGTGGGGGGGCCGGGACAGGGAATGGCTACGAGCAGTACTTC.

The genes are TRBV4-1 and TRBJ1-3; D gene unclear. Per the germline V gene, CDR1 is MGHRA and CDR2 is YSYEKL. This CDR3 is 15 amino acids long. V shed 3 bases and J shed 0 bases, with 9 bases lying between them. The CDR3 DNA reads TGCGCCAGCAGCCATGGACCGATCTCTGGAAACACCATATATTTT. It is translated as CASSHGPISGNTIYF.

This clone appeared a few times. This chain connects TRBV4-1 to TRBJ1-4; D may be TRBD1 (6 bases). The length of the CDR3 is 16 residues. Germline lookup yields CDR1 MGHRA and CDR2 YSYEKL. V was trimmed by 0 bases and J by 5 bases, leaving 13 bases between them. CDR3 residues: CASSQDRSGVNEKLFF. The CDR3 DNA reads TGCGCCAGCAGCCAAGATCGGTCAGGGGTCAATGAAAAACTGTTTTTT.

The chain joins TRBV5-1 to TRBJ1-1; 9 positions agree with TRBD1. V gave up 2 bases and J gave up 5 bases; unmatched junction bases: 7. The CDR3 is 15 residues long. Germline CDR1 and CDR2: SGHRS and YFSETQ. The CDR3 nucleotides read TGCGCCAGCAGCTTACAGGGGGCAGTTGGGACTGAAGCTTTCTTT. This gives the protein CASSLQGAVGTEAFF.

CDR3 protein: CASSLRTGEGGYTF. The CDR3 DNA is TGTGCCAGCAGCCTCAGGACAGGGGAGGGTGGCTACACCTTC. The chain couples TRBV5-6 to TRBJ1-2; TRBD1 agrees at 9 bases. Germline V lookup: CDR1 SGHDT, CDR2 YYEEEE. V was pared by 4 bases and J by 7 bases, with 8 bases of the junction left unmatched. The CDR3 is 14 amino acids.

The genes are TRBV5-1 and TRBJ2-7; D could derive from TRBD1 or TRBD2 (5 bases each). The CDR3 totals 14 residues. Germline V gene data show CDR1 as SGHRS and CDR2 as YFSETQ. The V and J ends lost 5 bases and 2 bases respectively, with 14 bases between them. The CDR3 DNA is TGCGCCAGCAGTCCTGGGACGGGGACCTACGAGCAGTACTTC. Translated: CASSPGTGTYEQYF.

The rearrangement links TRBV5-6 to TRBJ1-1; D remains unclear. V was trimmed by 2 bases and J by 4 bases, leaving 12 bases between them. Germline V gene lookup returns CDR1 SGHDT and CDR2 YYEEEE. The CDR3 has 14 amino acids. The CDR3 here is CASSFGEVGTEAFF. The DNA for the CDR3 is TGTGCCAGCAGCTTCGGGGAAGTCGGCACTGAAGCTTTCTTT.

This clone has a single count. The rearrangement links TRBV29-1 to TRBJ2-1; D is unclear. The CDR3 runs to 12 residues. Germline-derived CDR1 and CDR2 are SQVTM and ANQGSEA. With 8 bases removed from V and 9 bases from J, the gap between germline ends came to 17 bases. This chain's CDR3 is CSLTTLLGEQFF. The CDR3 DNA follows: TGCAGCCTAACTACGTTACTTGGTGAGCAGTTCTTC.

CDR3 nucleotide sequence: TGTGCCTGGAGTGGGACTGGGACAGGGGTCACTAGCTCCTACAATGAGCAGTTCTTC. Protein sequence: CAWSGTGTGVTSSYNEQFF. The chain links TRBV30 to TRBJ2-1, with TRBD1 identical over 10 bases. V lost 1 base, J lost 0 bases, and 12 bases stayed unmatched. Germline V gives CDR1 GTSNPN, CDR2 SVGIG (reference sequence). The CDR3 is 19 residues long. The variable domain in full, completed from reference TRBV30 and TRBJ2-1, reads SQTIHQWPATLVQPVGSPLSLECTVEGTSNPNLYWYRQAAGRGLQLLFYSVGIGQISSEVPQNLSASRPQDRQFILSSKKLLLSDSGFYLCAWSGTGTGVTSSYNEQFFGPGTRLTVL.

The genes are TRBV20-1 and TRBJ1-1, with D possibly TRBD1 on 5 matching bases. Trimming removed 3 bases from V and 5 bases from J, with 13 bases in between. The V gene's germline CDR1 is DFQATT and CDR2 SNEGSKA (reference sequence). The CDR3 contains 13 residues. CDR3 residues: CSASLGGMTEAFF. The CDR3 region has the DNA TGCAGTGCTAGTTTGGGGGGGATGACTGAAGCTTTCTTT.

This sequence joins TRBV6-5 and TRBJ1-3, with 7 bases fitting TRBD1. Germline CDR1 is MNHEY and CDR2 is SVGAGI. The CDR3 contains 13 residues. After removal of 8 bases from V and 4 bases from J, the junction contained 5 bases not matched to a gene. The CDR3 coding sequence is TGTGCCAGCCAAAGGGGGCTCGGAAACACCATATATTTT. Residues: CASQRGLGNTIYF.